The 2 T cell receptor beta chains reported below all come from one sample, sequenced in a study of blood T cell repertoires in COVID-19. This table comes from immunoSEQ multiplex PCR, and its TCRdb copy is limited to in-frame clones, with some not included. The sample shows 300,000 to 400,000 clones, 90% of them seen only once. Sequencing was performed on PBMCs or T cells enriched from blood (not recorded which). These receptors were obtained from a woman aged 30 to 39 who had been exposed to COVID-19.

This chain links TRBV3-1 (or the pseudogene TRBV3-2) with TRBJ2-5, with TRBD2 matching 7 bases. The trim removed 3 bases at V and 5 bases at J, leaving 6 bases unmatched. CDR3 length: 14 residues. Germline V gene data show CDR1 as LGHDT and CDR2 as YNNKEL (reference sequence). CDR3 coding DNA: TGTGCCAGCAGCCAGGTCGTCGGGGGGGAGACCCAGTACTTC. This translates into CASSQVVGGETQYF.

This clone was detected only once. V and J are TRBV2 and TRBJ1-2; 7 bases are a match to TRBD1. CDR1 is SNHLY and CDR2 is FYNNEI in the germline V gene. The CDR3 sequence is 13 residues long. Trimming cost V 5 bases and J 5 bases; bases outside gene matches: 5. This chain's CDR3 is CASSNRQGYGYTF. As DNA, the CDR3 is TGTGCCAGCAGTAATAGACAGGGATATGGCTACACCTTC. The whole variable domain, filled in from reference TRBV2 and TRBJ1-2, reads EPEVTQTPSHQVTQMGQEVILRCVPISNHLYFYWYRQILGQKVEFLVSFYNNEISEKSEIFDDQFSVERPDGSNFTLKIRSTKLEDSAMYFCASSNRQGYGYTFGSGTRLTVV.